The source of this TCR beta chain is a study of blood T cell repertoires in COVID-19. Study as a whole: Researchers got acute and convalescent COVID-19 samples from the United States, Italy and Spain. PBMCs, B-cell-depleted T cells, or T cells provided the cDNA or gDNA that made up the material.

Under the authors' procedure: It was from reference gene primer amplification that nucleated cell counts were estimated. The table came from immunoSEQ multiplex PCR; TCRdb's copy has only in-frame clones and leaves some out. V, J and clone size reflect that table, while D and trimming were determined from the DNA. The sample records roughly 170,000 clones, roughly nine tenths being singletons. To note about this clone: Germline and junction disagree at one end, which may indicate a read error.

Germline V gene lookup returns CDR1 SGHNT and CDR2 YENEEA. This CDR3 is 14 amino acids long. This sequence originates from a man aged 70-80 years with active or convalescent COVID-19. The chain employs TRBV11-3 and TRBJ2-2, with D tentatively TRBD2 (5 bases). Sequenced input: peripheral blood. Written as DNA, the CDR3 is TGTGCCAGCAGTCCAAGGGAGCAGACCGAGGAGCTGTTTTTT. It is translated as CASSPREQTEELFF.